The 30 T cell receptor beta chains listed next were all sequenced from one sample in a study of T cell responses to AZD1222 COVID-19 vaccine. Libraries were prepared by immunoSEQ multiplex PCR; TCRdb keeps only in-frame clonotypes and omits some of them. Of some 140,000 clones listed, 80% to 90% are singletons. The sequenced sample was peripheral blood, obtained 28 days after the second AZD1222 dose. The receptor source for this set is an adult who received the AZD1222 COVID-19 vaccine.

The J gene is TRBJ1-2, the V gene TRBV19; unclear D gene. Germline loops: CDR1 LNHDA, CDR2 SQIVND (reference sequence). The CDR3 is made up of 12 amino acids. V was clipped by 7 bases and J by 7 bases, with 13 bases between them. CDR3 region: CASTPAMGGYTF. DNA of the CDR3: TGTGCCAGTACCCCAGCCATGGGTGGCTACACCTTC.

The V gene is TRBV19, the J gene TRBJ1-2; 8 nucleotides agree with TRBD1. Germline loops: CDR1 LNHDA, CDR2 SQIVND (reference sequence). This CDR3 region has 15 residues. The ends lost 7 bases at V and 8 bases at J; junction bases unmatched: 15. CDR3 nucleotides: TGTGCCAGTACCCTCTGGGGACAGGACCTATCCGGCTACACCTTC. This encodes CASTLWGQDLSGYTF. The full variable domain, in which reference TRBV19 and TRBJ1-2 provide the parts outside the CDR3, is DGGITQSPKYLFRKEGQNVTLSCEQNLNHDAMYWYRQDPGQGLRLIYYSQIVNDFQKGDIAEGYSVSREKKESFPLTVTSAQKNPTAFYLCASTLWGQDLSGYTFGSGTRLTVV.

V gene TRBV10-3 combines with J gene TRBJ1-2, with D perhaps TRBD1 (6 bases). Germline V gene lookup returns CDR1 ENHRY and CDR2 SYGVKD. The CDR3 consists of 14 residues. V lost 5 bases and J 1 base, leaving 11 bases between the germline ends. The CDR3 DNA sequence: TGTGCCATCAGTCTCGAACAGGGTAACTATGGCTACACCTTC. Protein: CAISLEQGNYGYTF.

V gene TRBV19 combines with J gene TRBJ1-2, with D possibly matching TRBD1 (5 bases). The germline V and J ends were trimmed by 1 base and 8 bases, with 14 bases remaining between them. The CDR3 has 14 amino acids. Germline-derived CDR1 and CDR2 are LNHDA and SQIVND (reference sequence). Written as DNA, the CDR3 is TGTGCCAGTAGTATAGGGCAGCTCCGGGACGGCTACACCTTC. Amino acids: CASSIGQLRDGYTF.

This clone was detected only a few times. The V call is TRBV7-9, the J call TRBJ1-3; D is ambiguous. The CDR3 is made up of 14 amino acids. The ends were cut back, 3 bases at V and 4 bases at J, with 10 bases in the middle. Germline CDR1 SEHNR, CDR2 FQNEAQ (reference sequence). CDR3 DNA sequence: TGTGCCAGCAGCTTTGGGGTGAGAGGAAACACCATATATTTT. The encoded protein is CASSFGVRGNTIYF.

The rearrangement joins TRBV6-5 to TRBJ1-1; TRBD1 might be the D (6 bases). The length of the CDR3 is 14 residues. V was trimmed by 5 bases and J by 1 base, leaving 11 bases between them. Germline V gives CDR1 MNHEY, CDR2 SVGAGI. CDR3 residues: CASSPRGQNTEAFF. The DNA of the CDR3 is TGTGCCAGCAGTCCGCGGGGACAGAACACTGAAGCTTTCTTT.

This clone was picked up one time. The CDR3 region is CASSIVSGLAFYNEQFF. CDR3 DNA sequence: TGTGCCAGTAGTATCGTATCGGGACTAGCGTTCTACAATGAGCAGTTCTTC. J is TRBJ2-1 and V is TRBV19, with 10 bases fitting TRBD2. The CDR3 totals 17 residues. V trimming: 3 bases; J trimming: 3 bases; junction bases outside the gene matches: 8. Germline CDR1 and CDR2: LNHDA and SQIVND (reference sequence).

This rearrangement joins TRBV14 to TRBJ2-7; weak D call: TRBD2 (6 bases). The CDR3 totals 18 residues. Germline V CDR1 and CDR2: SGHDN, FVKESK. V shed 0 bases and J shed 2 bases, with 20 bases lying between them. The CDR3 spells CASSQDLGGKITPYEQYF. CDR3 in DNA: TGTGCCAGCAGCCAAGATCTTGGCGGGAAAATAACCCCCTACGAGCAGTACTTC.

The CDR3 DNA reads as TGTGCCAGCAGCTTGCTCGGCCCGGACACTGAAGCTTTCTTT. It encodes CASSLLGPDTEAFF. This rearrangement joins TRBV7-9 to TRBJ1-1, with no clear D. Germline CDR1 and CDR2: SEHNR and FQNEAQ (reference sequence). This CDR3 has 14 amino acids. V lost 3 bases and J 3 bases, leaving 11 bases between the germline ends.

The rearrangement uses TRBV11-2 and TRBJ2-5; D is undetermined. CDR1 and CDR2 (germline): SGHAT, FQNNGV. The CDR3 consists of 15 residues. The V end was cut by 3 bases, the J end by 2 bases, with 13 bases between. The CDR3 is CASSLILPPQETQYF. As DNA, the CDR3 is TGTGCCAGCAGCTTGATACTGCCCCCGCAAGAGACCCAGTACTTC.

This chain joins TRBV19 and TRBJ2-1; D is tentatively TRBD1 or TRBD2 (5 bases each). Germline V lookup: CDR1 LNHDA, CDR2 SQIVND (reference sequence). This CDR3 is 14 amino acids long. V was clipped by 4 bases and J by 4 bases, with 11 bases between them. CDR3 in amino acids: CASSTRDEYNEQFF. The CDR3 DNA reads as TGTGCCAGTAGTACCCGGGACGAGTACAATGAGCAGTTCTTC.

The gene calls are TRBV30 and TRBJ1-6; D perhaps matches TRBD1 (5 bases). Germline CDR1 GTSNPN, CDR2 SVGIG (reference sequence). Trimming cost V 0 bases and J 8 bases, with 11 bases left between them. The CDR3 sequence is 14 residues long. The CDR3 protein is CAWSVWGTHSPLHF. The CDR3 region has the DNA TGTGCCTGGAGTGTATGGGGGACCCATTCACCCCTCCACTTT.

The chain combines TRBV6-1 with TRBJ2-7, with unresolved D. Germline V gene sequence: CDR1 MNHNS, CDR2 SASEGT. Trimming shortened V by 1 base and J by 1 base, and 14 bases separated the two germline ends. The CDR3 spans 16 residues. The CDR3 sequence: CASSEEFGRGSYEQYF. The CDR3 coding sequence is TGTGCCAGCAGTGAAGAATTCGGGCGCGGATCCTACGAGCAGTACTTC.

The rearrangement joins TRBV10-3 to TRBJ2-1; 7 nucleotides agree with TRBD2. With V trimmed by 6 bases and J by 2 bases, 13 bases remained unmatched. The CDR3 consists of 17 residues. Per the germline V gene, CDR1 is ENHRY and CDR2 is SYGVKD. CDR3 residues: CAISSKRGELTYNEQFF. In DNA, the CDR3 is TGTGCCATCAGCTCTAAGCGGGGAGAGTTGACCTACAATGAGCAGTTCTTC.

This clone turned up a few times. Compared with germline, one end of the junction differs, possibly owing to a read error. The chain is built from TRBV7-7 and TRBJ2-5; possible D gene TRBD2, 5 bases. The CDR3 has 16 residues. Germline CDR1 and CDR2: SSHAT and FNYEAQ (reference sequence). The CDR3 region is CASSFLFASGQETQYF. CDR3 nucleotides: TGTGCTAGCAGCTTCCTTTTCGCCAGCGGACAAGAGACCCAGTACTTC.

For the CDR3, the DNA is TGTGCCAGCAGCTTAGATGGGGTCGGCTACACCTTC. Encoded protein: CASSLDGVGYTF. This sequence joins TRBV11-2 and TRBJ1-2; D not resolved. The V and J ends lost 0 bases and 8 bases respectively, with 7 bases between them. From germline, CDR1 is SGHAT and CDR2 FQNNGV. CDR3 length: 12 residues. The full variable domain, with the rest looked up from reference TRBV11-2 and TRBJ1-2, is EAGVAQSPRYKIIEKRQSVAFWCNPISGHATLYWYQQILGQGPKLLIQFQNNGVVDDSQLPKDRFSAERLKGVDSTLKIQPAKLEDSAVYLCASSLDGVGYTFGSGTRLTVV.

The table lists this clone with a count of one. The chain combines TRBV7-2 with TRBJ1-6, with a weak D call TRBD1 (6 bases). The germline gives CDR1 SGHTA, CDR2 FQGNSA. V was shortened by 3 bases and J by 8 bases, with 11 bases between the two germline ends. The CDR3 loop spans 14 amino acids. CDR3 coding DNA: TGTGCCAGCAGCTTTGAGAGGGGGTATTCACCCCTCCACTTT. Protein: CASSFERGYSPLHF. The full variable domain, completed using reference TRBV7-2 and TRBJ1-6, is GAGVSQSPSNKVTEKGKDVELRCDPISGHTALYWYRQSLGQGLEFLIYFQGNSAPDKSGLPSDRFSAERTGGSVSTLTIQRTQQEDSAVYLCASSFERGYSPLHFGNGTRLTVT.

This clone occurred a few times. The chain has TRBV19 and TRBJ2-7; 8 bases are shared with TRBD2. CDR1 and CDR2 (germline): LNHDA, SQIVND (reference sequence). V was clipped by 7 bases and J by 5 bases; unmatched bases: 10. The CDR3 runs 14 residues. The CDR3 protein is CASTRGGRADEQYF. CDR3 bases: TGTGCCAGTACACGCGGGGGGCGCGCTGACGAGCAGTACTTC.

The chain is built from TRBV5-1 and TRBJ1-1; D gene unclear. Trimming shortened V by 3 bases and J by 0 bases, and 12 bases separated the two germline ends. The CDR3 has 15 amino acids. CDR1 and CDR2 (germline): SGHRS, YFSETQ. The CDR3 DNA reads as TGCGCCAGCAGCTGGGGTTCCAGGTTGAACACTGAAGCTTTCTTT. This gives the protein CASSWGSRLNTEAFF. Variable domain in full (rest from reference TRBV5-1 and TRBJ1-1): KAGVTQTPRYLIKTRGQQVTLSCSPISGHRSVSWYQQTPGQGLQFLFEYFSETQRNKGNFPGRFSGRQFSNSRSEMNVSTLELGDSALYLCASSWGSRLNTEAFFGQGTRLTVV.

DNA for the CDR3: TGTGCCAGCTCACCTCTTGGGGCGCCCTTGAACACTGAAGCTTTCTTT. As protein: CASSPLGAPLNTEAFF. The V and J genes are TRBV18 and TRBJ1-1, with D perhaps matching TRBD1 (5 bases). Germline V gene lookup returns CDR1 KGHSH and CDR2 LQKENI. Trimming removed 3 bases at V and 0 bases at J, with 14 bases between. The CDR3 is made up of 16 amino acids.

The CDR3 protein is CASSVAANYGYTF. DNA for the CDR3: TGTGCCAGCAGCGTAGCAGCTAACTATGGCTACACCTTC. The genes are TRBV9 and TRBJ1-2; the D is unclear. V lost 0 bases and J lost 0, with 3 bases in between. This CDR3 spans 13 amino acids. Germline CDR1 is SGDLS and CDR2 is YYNGEE.

This clone was counted ten times or more. The chain couples TRBV3-1 (or the pseudogene TRBV3-2) to TRBJ2-7, with D uncertain. CDR1 and CDR2 (germline): LGHDT, YNNKEL (reference sequence). The CDR3 has 14 amino acids. The V end was cut by 1 base, the J end by 2 bases, with 9 bases between. The chain's CDR3 is CASSQAPDAYEQYF. The DNA for the CDR3 is TGTGCCAGCAGCCAAGCCCCGGATGCCTACGAGCAGTACTTC.

Written as DNA, the CDR3 is TGTGCCAGCTTGGATATCTCCTACAATGAGCAGTTCTTC. Encoded protein: CASLDISYNEQFF. V is TRBV6-5 and J is TRBJ2-1; no clear D gene. The CDR3 has 13 amino acids. Germline V gives CDR1 MNHEY, CDR2 SVGAGI. Trimming shortened V by 8 bases and J by 0 bases, and 8 bases separated the two germline ends.

This chain connects TRBV7-9 to TRBJ1-1; D gene ambiguous. From germline, CDR1 is SEHNR and CDR2 FQNEAQ (reference sequence). This CDR3 comprises 17 residues. Trimming took off 1 base at V and 1 base at J, with 16 bases between the two ends. In DNA, the CDR3 is TGTGCCAGCAGCTTAGGTTCGGGGTCTGGGGAGAACACTGAAGCTTTCTTT. It is translated as CASSLGSGSGENTEAFF.

The chain employs TRBV5-5 and TRBJ1-2, with a possible D match to TRBD1 (5 bases). This CDR3 comprises 14 residues. V dropped 1 base and J dropped 4 bases, with 11 bases sitting between them. Germline CDR1 SGHKS, CDR2 YYEKEE (reference sequence). The DNA of the CDR3 is TGTGCCAGCAGCTTGCTGTGGGACTCCTATGGCTACACCTTC. It encodes CASSLLWDSYGYTF.

V and J are TRBV4-1 and TRBJ1-2, with D tentatively TRBD1 (6 bases). Trimming took 0 bases from V and 4 from J, leaving 9 bases between them. From germline, CDR1 is MGHRA and CDR2 YSYEKL. CDR3 size: 14 residues. CDR3 protein: CASSQETGLYGYTF. The CDR3 nucleotides are TGCGCCAGCAGCCAAGAAACAGGGCTCTATGGCTACACCTTC.

The chain couples TRBV5-1 to TRBJ1-1; D not certain. Trimming took off 4 bases at V and 1 base at J, with 8 bases between the two ends. Germline loops: CDR1 SGHRS, CDR2 YFSETQ. CDR3 length: 13 amino acids. The CDR3 region has the DNA TGCGCCAGCAGCGGAGACGGGAACACTGAAGCTTTCTTT. Encoded protein: CASSGDGNTEAFF.

The gene calls are TRBV28 and TRBJ1-2, with 7 bases fitting TRBD1. The CDR3 totals 13 residues. The V gene end was trimmed by 5 bases and the J gene end by 3 bases; junction bases not matched to a gene: 3. Germline V gene data show CDR1 as MDHEN and CDR2 as SYDVKM. DNA of the CDR3: TGTGCCAGCAGTCCTGGGACAGACTATGGCTACACCTTC. This translates into CASSPGTDYGYTF.

The gene calls are TRBV19 and TRBJ2-7; D not certain. Trimming pared 5 bases from V and 2 bases from J, leaving 16 bases between. The CDR3 runs to 15 residues. Germline loops: CDR1 LNHDA, CDR2 SQIVND (reference sequence). CDR3 protein: CASSESPDPTYEQYF. CDR3 in DNA: TGTGCCAGTAGTGAGAGCCCGGACCCGACCTACGAGCAGTACTTC. The full variable domain, its missing parts supplied by reference TRBV19 and TRBJ2-7, is DGGITQSPKYLFRKEGQNVTLSCEQNLNHDAMYWYRQDPGQGLRLIYYSQIVNDFQKGDIAEGYSVSREKKESFPLTVTSAQKNPTAFYLCASSESPDPTYEQYFGPGTRLTVT.

The chain carries TRBV10-1 and TRBJ2-5; D is possibly TRBD1 or TRBD2 (5 bases each). V was pared by 1 base and J by 2 bases, with 14 bases between. The CDR3 is 16 amino acids. In germline, CDR1 is WNHNN, CDR2 SYGVQD (reference sequence). The CDR3: CASSELGYGGQETQYF. In nucleotides, the CDR3 is TGCGCCAGCAGTGAGTTGGGGTATGGGGGTCAAGAGACCCAGTACTTC.